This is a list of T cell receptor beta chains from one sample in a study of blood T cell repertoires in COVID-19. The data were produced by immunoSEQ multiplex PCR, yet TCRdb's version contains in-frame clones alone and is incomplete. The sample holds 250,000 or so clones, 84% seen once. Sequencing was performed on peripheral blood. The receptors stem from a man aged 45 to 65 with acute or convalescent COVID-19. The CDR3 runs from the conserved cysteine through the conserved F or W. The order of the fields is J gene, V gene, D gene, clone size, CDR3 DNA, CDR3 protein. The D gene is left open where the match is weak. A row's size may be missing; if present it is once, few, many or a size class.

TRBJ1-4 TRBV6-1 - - TGTGCCAGCAGTGACCGAGCCTCGGGTGAAAAACTGTTTTTT CASSDRASGEKLFF
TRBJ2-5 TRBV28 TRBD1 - TGTGCCAGCAGCCGTATTGACAGGGGAGCTCAAGAGACCCAGTACTTC CASSRIDRGAQETQYF
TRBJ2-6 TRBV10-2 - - TGCGCCAGCAGTCCCGACAGAAGTGGGGCCAACGTCCTGACTTTC CASSPDRSGANVLTF
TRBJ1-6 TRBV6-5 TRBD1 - TGTGCCAGCAAGGACAGGAGTAATTCACCCCTCCACTTT CASKDRSNSPLHF
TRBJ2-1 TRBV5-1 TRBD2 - TGCGCCAGCAGCTTGGGACTAGCGATTTACAATGAGCAGTTCTTC CASSLGLAIYNEQFF
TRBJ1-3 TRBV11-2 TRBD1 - TGTGCCAGCAGCTTAGGGACAGGGGGCTCTGGAAACACCATATATTTT CASSLGTGGSGNTIYF
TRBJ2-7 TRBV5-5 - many TGTGCCAGCAGCTTGACGGGGGTCGGCGAGCAGTACTTC CASSLTGVGEQYF
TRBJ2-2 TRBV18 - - TGTGCCAGCTCACCCCCCCCCGCGAACACCGGGGAGCTGTTTTTT CASSPPPANTGELFF
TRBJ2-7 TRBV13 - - TGTGCCAGCAGCTCTCCAGACTCTTTATCCCACGAGCAGTACTTC CASSSPDSLSHEQYF
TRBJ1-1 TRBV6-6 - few TGTGCCAGCAGCACGGGACAAACGAACACTGAAGCTTTCTTT CASSTGQTNTEAFF
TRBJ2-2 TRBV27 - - TGTGCCAGCAGTTTATCAGCGTCAGCCGTTAACACCGGGGAGCTGTTTTTT CASSLSASAVNTGELFF
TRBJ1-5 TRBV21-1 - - TGTGCCAGCAGCAAAGAAATGCCGGACAGGGATAGCAATCAGCCCCAGCATTTT CASSKEMPDRDSNQPQHF
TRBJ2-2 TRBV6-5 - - TGTGCCAGCAGACAGGTGGAGCTGTTTTTT CASRQVELFF
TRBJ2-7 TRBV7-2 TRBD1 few TGTGCCAGCAGCTTGGCCGGGACAGGAGATTACGAGCAGTACTTC CASSLAGTGDYEQYF
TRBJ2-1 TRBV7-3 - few TGTGCCAGCAGCGCGCAGGGTATACCGGCTGAGCAGTTCTTC CASSAQGIPAEQFF
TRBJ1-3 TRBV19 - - TGTGCCAGTAGTAGAAACAGGGACTCTGGAAACACCATATATTTT CASSRNRDSGNTIYF
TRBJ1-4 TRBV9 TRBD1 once TGTGCCAGCAGCGTAGGACAGGGCTATAATGAAAAACTGTTTTTT CASSVGQGYNEKLFF
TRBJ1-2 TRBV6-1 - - TGTGCCAGCAGTGACGGGAACTATGGCTACACCTTC CASSDGNYGYTF
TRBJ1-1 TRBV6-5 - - TGTGCCAGCAGCCTCAGATTCCCGGGCACTGAAGCTTTCTTT CASSLRFPGTEAFF
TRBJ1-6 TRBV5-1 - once TGCGCCAGCAGCTTGGGTTGGAGAGGGACACTGCTCTCCAATTCACCCCTCCACTTT CASSLGWRGTLLSNSPLHF
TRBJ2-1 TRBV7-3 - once TGTGCCAGCAGCTTGGGGCACGGGGGACCGACCGCCAACAATGAGCAGTTCTTC CASSLGHGGPTANNEQFF
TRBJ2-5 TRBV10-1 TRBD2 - TGCGCCAGCAGCGCCGGGACTAGCGGTGAAGAGACCCAGTACTTC CASSAGTSGEETQYF
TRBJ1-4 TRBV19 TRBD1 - TGTGCCAGTAGTGTGGACAGGTGGGATGAAAAACTGTTTTTT CASSVDRWDEKLFF
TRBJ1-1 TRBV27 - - TGTGCCAGCAGTCTCAGTGGGGCAAACACTGAAGCTTTCTTT CASSLSGANTEAFF
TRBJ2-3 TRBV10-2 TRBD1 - TGCGCCAGCAGTGAGTCGTTGAACAGGGGTCACGGGGATACGCAGTATTTT CASSESLNRGHGDTQYF
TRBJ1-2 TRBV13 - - TGTGCCAGCAGCCTCCGACATGGTTACGGCTACACCTTC CASSLRHGYGYTF
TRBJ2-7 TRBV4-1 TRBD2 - TGCGCCAGCAGCCAAGAAAGTGCTAGCGGCTACGAGCAGTACTTC CASSQESASGYEQYF
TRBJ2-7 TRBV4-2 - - TGTGCCAGCCGGACAGGGACTAGCAGCTCCCCAGGTTACGAGCAGTACTTC CASRTGTSSSPGYEQYF
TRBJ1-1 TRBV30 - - TGTGCCTGGAGTGTATCGGTACTCACTGAAGCTTTCTTT CAWSVSVLTEAFF
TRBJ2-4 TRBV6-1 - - TGTGCCAGCAGTGAAGATTTAAATTGGCCTGTAGCCAAAAACATTCAGTACTTC CASSEDLNWPVAKNIQYF
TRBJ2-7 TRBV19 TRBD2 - TGTGCCAGTAGCCCAGCGGGGAAAATAAACGAGCAGTACTTC CASSPAGKINEQYF
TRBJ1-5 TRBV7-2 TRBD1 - TGTGCCAGCGGGGGACAGGGGGATCAGCCCCAGCATTTT CASGGQGDQPQHF
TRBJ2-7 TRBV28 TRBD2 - TGTGCCAGCAGTTTAGCCCAGGGAGGGCCCAGGTCCTACGAGCAGTACTTC CASSLAQGGPRSYEQYF
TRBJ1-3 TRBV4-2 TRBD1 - TGTGCCAGCAGCCAAGAAGGACAGGGAGTGGGGTCTGGAAACACCATATATTTT CASSQEGQGVGSGNTIYF
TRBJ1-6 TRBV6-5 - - TGTGCCAGCAGAAGAACAGGAGACCTCCTCCACTTT CASRRTGDLLHF
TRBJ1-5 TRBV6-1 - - TGTGCCAGCAGTGATCCTGGGGGGGCGATTCAGCCCCAGCATTTT CASSDPGGAIQPQHF
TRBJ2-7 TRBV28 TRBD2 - TGTGCCAGCAGTTTGCGGGGGGTGGACGAGCAGTACTTC CASSLRGVDEQYF
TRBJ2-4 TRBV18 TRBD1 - TGTGCCAGCTCACAGACCAGGGGGACGGCGGCCAAAAACATTCAGTACTTC CASSQTRGTAAKNIQYF
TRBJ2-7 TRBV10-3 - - TGTGCCATCAGTGGGGGGGGCAGGTCCTACGAGCAGTACTTC CAISGGGRSYEQYF
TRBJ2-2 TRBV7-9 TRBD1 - TGTGCCAGCAGCTTTGTCAGGGACAGGAACACCGGGGAGCTGTTTTTT CASSFVRDRNTGELFF
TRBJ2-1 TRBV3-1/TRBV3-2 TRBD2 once TGTGCCAGCACAAGAGGACTAGGTATGGTGCAGTTCTTC CASTRGLGMVQFF
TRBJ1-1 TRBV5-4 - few TGTGCCAGCAGCAAGGAGACAGCCCGAGTAGCTTTCTTT CASSKETARVAFF
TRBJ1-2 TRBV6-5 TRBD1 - TGTGCCAGCAGTTCGTTTAGGACAGGGCAATATGGCTACACCTTC CASSSFRTGQYGYTF
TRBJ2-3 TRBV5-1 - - TGCGCCAGCAGCTTTGCGACATGGGGCCCAGATACGCAGTATTTT CASSFATWGPDTQYF
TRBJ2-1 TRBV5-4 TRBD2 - TGTGCCACTGTAGCGGGGGCGGGTGAGCAGTTCTTC CATVAGAGEQFF
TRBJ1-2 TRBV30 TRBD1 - TGTGCCTGGGAGGTGGGACAGGGTCAACGCTACACCTTC CAWEVGQGQRYTF
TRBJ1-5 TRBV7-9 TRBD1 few TGTGCCAGCAGCCGGACAGGTCTCGGTCAGCCCCAGCATTTT CASSRTGLGQPQHF
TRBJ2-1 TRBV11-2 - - TGTGCCAGCAGCCTCCGGGACAATGAGCAGTTCTTC CASSLRDNEQFF
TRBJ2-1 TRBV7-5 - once TGTGCCAGAAGCCGGGACAGGGTGAAGGTGAACTACAATGAGCAGTTCTTC CARSRDRVKVNYNEQFF
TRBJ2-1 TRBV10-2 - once TGCGCCAGCAGCGGAGGGATATACAATGAGCAGTTCTTC CASSGGIYNEQFF
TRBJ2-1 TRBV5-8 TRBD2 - TGTGCCAGCAGCTCGGGACTAGCGGAGCCCAATGAGCAGTTCTTC CASSSGLAEPNEQFF
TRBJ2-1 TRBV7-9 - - TGTGCCAGCAGCTCACAGGCTTATGAGCAGTTCTTC CASSSQAYEQFF
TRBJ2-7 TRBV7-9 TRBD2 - TGTGCCAGCAGCTTAGTAGCGGGGGCGGCCTCCGAGCAGTACTTC CASSLVAGAASEQYF
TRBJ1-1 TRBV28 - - TGTGCCAGCAGTTTTTTCAGGGGGAACACTGAAGCTTTCTTT CASSFFRGNTEAFF
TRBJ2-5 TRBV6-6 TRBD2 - TGTGCCGGAGGACTAGCGGGAGGGCCCGAGACCCAGTACTTC CAGGLAGGPETQYF
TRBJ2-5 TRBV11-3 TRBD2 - TGTGCCAGCAGCTCCGTATTCCAAAGCGGGAGGGCCAAAGAGACCCAGTACTTC CASSSVFQSGRAKETQYF
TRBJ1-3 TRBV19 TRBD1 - TGTGCCAGTAGTATAGTTTTGGGACAGGGAAACACCATATATTTT CASSIVLGQGNTIYF